Reported below is one T cell receptor (beta chain). Its antigen is unidentified. This entry is derived from a study of beta chain features in type 1 diabetes. One heparinised blood draw, averaging approximately 120 mL, came from each donor. Trimming stripped 1 base from V and 6 bases from J, with 5 bases between. Germline CDR1 reads DFQATT; CDR2 reads SNEGSKA (reference sequence). CDR3 length: 11 amino acids. Notes on the study in general: Shorter TCRB CDR3s, moderately but significantly so, were found in Type 1 diabetes patients in all four CD4+ subsets.

cDNA synthesis used the whole RNA isolate, giving expressed TCRB sequences. The repertoire was sequenced with immunoSEQ multiplex PCR; TCRdb's copy has only in-frame clones and lacks some. The sample lists 630,000 or so clones, 11% to 15% seen once, with 0.03% to 0.045% in the top ten. The source is a man between 18 and 29 years old with type 1 diabetes. The material sequenced was naive CD4+ T cells from blood. V gene TRBV20-1 combines with J gene TRBJ2-3; no firm D call. The CDR3 coding sequence is TGCAGTGCTAGAGGGTATGATACGCAGTATTTT. It encodes CSARGYDTQYF.